This is a list of T cell receptor beta chains from one sample in a study of T cells in tuberculosis. The table came from immunoSEQ multiplex PCR; TCRdb's copy has only in-frame clones and leaves some out. Altogether 54,000 or so clones are present, 80% to 85% being singletons, with the ten largest covering about 13%. Sequenced: CD1b-GMM tetramer-negative cells sorted from PBMCs. The source is an adult woman with latent tuberculosis. Both conserved end residues are part of each CDR3. Fields, in order: clone size, D gene, V gene, J gene, CDR3 DNA, CDR3 protein. The D gene is left open where the match is weak. Not every row has a clone size; where given, it reads once, few, many or a size class.

abundance: NA; d_gene: NA; v_gene: TRBV4-1; j_gene: TRBJ2-7; CDR3nt: TGCGCCAGCAGCCTCCTACCCTATTACGAGCAGTACTTC; CDR3aa: CASSLLPYYEQYF
abundance: NA; d_gene: TRBD2; v_gene: TRBV27; j_gene: TRBJ2-3; CDR3nt: TGTGCCAGCAGTTTACTAGCGGGGTCTAGCACAGATACGCAGTATTTT; CDR3aa: CASSLLAGSSTDTQYF
abundance: NA; d_gene: TRBD1; v_gene: TRBV7-9; j_gene: TRBJ2-5; CDR3nt: TGTGCCAGCAGGAGGACAGGGGGGGAGACCCAGTACTTC; CDR3aa: CASRRTGGETQYF
abundance: once; d_gene: NA; v_gene: TRBV19; j_gene: TRBJ2-7; CDR3nt: TGTGCCAGTAGTCGGGCGGGCGTCCCCTACGAGCAGTACTTC; CDR3aa: CASSRAGVPYEQYF
abundance: few; d_gene: NA; v_gene: TRBV6-1; j_gene: TRBJ1-3; CDR3nt: TGTGCCAGCAGTGTTACGAGGATCTCTGGAAACACCATATATTTT; CDR3aa: CASSVTRISGNTIYF
abundance: NA; d_gene: NA; v_gene: TRBV5-6; j_gene: TRBJ1-5; CDR3nt: TGTGCCAGCAGCTTGATTTGGGCGCATTTT; CDR3aa: CASSLIWAHF
abundance: few; d_gene: TRBD1; v_gene: TRBV19; j_gene: TRBJ2-2; CDR3nt: TGTGCCAGTAGCCGGGACAGGGGCACCGGGGAGCTGTTTTTT; CDR3aa: CASSRDRGTGELFF
abundance: few; d_gene: NA; v_gene: TRBV18; j_gene: TRBJ1-1; CDR3nt: TGTGCCAGCTCACCAGCGGGTAGGAACACTGAAGCTTTCTTT; CDR3aa: CASSPAGRNTEAFF
abundance: NA; d_gene: NA; v_gene: TRBV6-5; j_gene: TRBJ1-1; CDR3nt: TGTGCCAGCAGTTACGATCCGGGTACCACTGAAGCTTTCTTT; CDR3aa: CASSYDPGTTEAFF
abundance: NA; d_gene: TRBD2; v_gene: TRBV5-4; j_gene: TRBJ2-7; CDR3nt: TGTGCCAGCAGTCCCGGGACTAGCAAATACGAGCAGTACTTC; CDR3aa: CASSPGTSKYEQYF
abundance: NA; d_gene: NA; v_gene: TRBV18; j_gene: TRBJ2-1; CDR3nt: TGTGCCAGCTCACCACCAGCGATTACCTACAATGAGCAGTTCTTC; CDR3aa: CASSPPAITYNEQFF
abundance: few; d_gene: NA; v_gene: TRBV21-1; j_gene: TRBJ2-7; CDR3nt: TGTGCCAGCAGCCCGGAACCAGGACAGGTACCGGACGAGCAGTACTTC; CDR3aa: CASSPEPGQVPDEQYF
abundance: NA; d_gene: TRBD2; v_gene: TRBV7-3; j_gene: TRBJ2-1; CDR3nt: TGTGCCAGCAGCTTACCGGGACTACTATACAATGAGCAGTTCTTC; CDR3aa: CASSLPGLLYNEQFF
abundance: NA; d_gene: TRBD2; v_gene: TRBV11-2; j_gene: TRBJ2-1; CDR3nt: TGTGCCAGCAGCCGTCCTAGACTAGCGGCTACCTACAATGAGCAGTTCTTC; CDR3aa: CASSRPRLAATYNEQFF
abundance: few; d_gene: NA; v_gene: TRBV11-2; j_gene: TRBJ2-7; CDR3nt: TGTGCCAGCAGCCCCCTCAGGGTGGGCGAGCAGTACTTC; CDR3aa: CASSPLRVGEQYF
abundance: once; d_gene: TRBD1; v_gene: TRBV6-1; j_gene: TRBJ2-7; CDR3nt: TGTGCCAGCAGTAGGGGACAGGTCCCCTACGAGCAGTACTTC; CDR3aa: CASSRGQVPYEQYF
abundance: NA; d_gene: NA; v_gene: TRBV12-5; j_gene: TRBJ1-2; CDR3nt: TGTGCTAGTGGTTTGCCCCCGACAAACGGTGGCTACACCTTC; CDR3aa: CASGLPPTNGGYTF
abundance: NA; d_gene: TRBD2; v_gene: TRBV4-3; j_gene: TRBJ2-1; CDR3nt: TGCGCCAGCAGCCAAGCCCTTAGCGGGGGGGCCTACAATGAGCAGTTCTTC; CDR3aa: CASSQALSGGAYNEQFF
abundance: NA; d_gene: NA; v_gene: TRBV14; j_gene: TRBJ2-7; CDR3nt: TGTGCCAGCAGCCCTCTACAGGGTCCGCACGAGCAGTACTTC; CDR3aa: CASSPLQGPHEQYF
abundance: NA; d_gene: TRBD1; v_gene: TRBV19; j_gene: TRBJ2-1; CDR3nt: TGTGCCAGTGGACAGGGGGGGGGTAATGAGCAGTTCTTC; CDR3aa: CASGQGGGNEQFF
abundance: NA; d_gene: TRBD1; v_gene: TRBV19; j_gene: TRBJ1-6; CDR3nt: TGTGCCAGTAGTAGCCAGGGACAGAATTATAATTCACCCCTCCACTTT; CDR3aa: CASSSQGQNYNSPLHF
abundance: once; d_gene: TRBD1; v_gene: TRBV7-2; j_gene: TRBJ2-5; CDR3nt: TGTGCCAGCAGCTTATACACCTGGGACAGGAGTCAAGAGACCCAGTACTTC; CDR3aa: CASSLYTWDRSQETQYF
abundance: NA; d_gene: TRBD2; v_gene: TRBV10-2; j_gene: TRBJ2-7; CDR3nt: TGCGCCAGCAGTGAGGGCGGGGGCTACGAGCAGTACTTC; CDR3aa: CASSEGGGYEQYF
abundance: NA; d_gene: TRBD1; v_gene: TRBV6-5; j_gene: TRBJ1-2; CDR3nt: TGTGCCAGCAGTCTCGCCCAGGGGGGCGTCTATGGCTACACCTTC; CDR3aa: CASSLAQGGVYGYTF
abundance: NA; d_gene: NA; v_gene: TRBV7-9; j_gene: TRBJ1-2; CDR3nt: TGTGCCAGCAGCTTAGGCGACTCCGGAGCAGGGGGCTACACCTTC; CDR3aa: CASSLGDSGAGGYTF
abundance: NA; d_gene: TRBD2; v_gene: TRBV5-4; j_gene: TRBJ2-1; CDR3nt: TGTGCCAGCAGCTTAGGACTAGCGGGAGCCGTAAATGAGCAGTTCTTC; CDR3aa: CASSLGLAGAVNEQFF
abundance: NA; d_gene: NA; v_gene: TRBV27; j_gene: TRBJ1-3; CDR3nt: TGTGCCAGCAGTCTGACCTGGGGCCCTGGAAACACCATATATTTT; CDR3aa: CASSLTWGPGNTIYF
abundance: NA; d_gene: NA; v_gene: TRBV30; j_gene: TRBJ1-1; CDR3nt: TGTGCCTGGAGTGGAGGAGGGGAGGCCACTGAAGCTTTCTTT; CDR3aa: CAWSGGGEATEAFF
abundance: few; d_gene: TRBD1; v_gene: TRBV2; j_gene: TRBJ2-1; CDR3nt: TGTGCCAGCAGGAGGGGACAGGGATCCGACAATGAGCAGTTCTTC; CDR3aa: CASRRGQGSDNEQFF
abundance: NA; d_gene: NA; v_gene: TRBV28; j_gene: TRBJ2-1; CDR3nt: TGTGCCAGCAGTTCCCTAGGAACGGGGAATGAGCAGTTCTTC; CDR3aa: CASSSLGTGNEQFF
abundance: once; d_gene: NA; v_gene: TRBV9; j_gene: TRBJ2-1; CDR3nt: TGTGCCAGCAGCGTAGGACCCTCTACGGGTGAGCAGTTCTTC; CDR3aa: CASSVGPSTGEQFF
abundance: NA; d_gene: TRBD2; v_gene: TRBV4-3; j_gene: TRBJ2-7; CDR3nt: TGCGCCAGCAGCCAGGTGACTAGCGGGGTAAACGAGCAGTACTTC; CDR3aa: CASSQVTSGVNEQYF